This TCR beta chain was identified during a study of T cell clones after liver transplantation. Across the study: TCRbeta sequencing after a pre-transplant mixed lymphocyte reaction identified graft-donor-reactive clones, later tracked in post-transplant blood. Tolerant meant at least one year fully off immunosuppression without liver enzymes above twice normal.

Study results and limitations: Migration into the graft, not deletion, may explain lost graft donor-reactive T cells. Compared with third party-reactive sequences, donor-reactive ones declined more, independent of withdrawal success.

The length of the CDR3 is 15 residues. Germline trimming cut 5 bases from V and 0 bases from J; bases unmatched to any gene: 2. The germline V gene has CDR1 SEHNR and CDR2 FQNEAQ (reference sequence). Method: immunoSEQ multiplex PCR; TCRdb's copy keeps in-frame clones and lacks some. Found here are more than 75,000 clones, about 82% of them singletons; the top ten hold about 0.45%. As regards this clone: Its antigen is not known.

This receptor was identified in a human patient who received a liver transplant. Some T cells may originate from the graft donor. Sequenced here: CD4+ T cells from blood, sampled 46 months after liver transplant. The chain joins TRBV7-9 to TRBJ2-2, with 8 nucleotides matching TRBD1. The CDR3 sequence: CASSPQGANTGELFF. Here the CDR3 DNA reads TGTGCCAGCAGCCCACAGGGGGCGAACACCGGGGAGCTGTTTTTT.